This record looks at one TCR beta chain sequence and its context. No antigen is known for it. Method: immunoSEQ multiplex PCR; TCRdb's copy keeps in-frame clones and lacks some. The sample records over 100,000 clones, more than 75% being singletons. The data derive from a study of T cell responses to AZD1222 COVID-19 vaccine. Findings and limits, study-wide: Repertoire sampling was restricted to post-peak T cell response timepoints. The study found vaccine-associated CD4 TCRs spanning spike, dominant at 160-218 and 743-854. Most donors were white British, females outnumbered males, and clonal diversity was possibly underestimated.

The V gene end was trimmed by 4 bases and the J gene end by 7 bases; junction bases not matched to a gene: 6. CDR3 length: 15 amino acids. CDR1 is SGDLS, CDR2 YYNGEE, per germline. This chain connects TRBV9 to TRBJ2-1, with TRBD2 identical over 12 bases. This TCR derives from an adult who received the AZD1222 COVID-19 vaccine. This material consisted of peripheral blood, taken 28 days after the second AZD1222 dose. Written as DNA, the CDR3 is TGTGCCAGCAGCCTAGCGGGAGGGCCCGGAAATGAGCAGTTCTTC. Translation gives CASSLAGGPGNEQFF.